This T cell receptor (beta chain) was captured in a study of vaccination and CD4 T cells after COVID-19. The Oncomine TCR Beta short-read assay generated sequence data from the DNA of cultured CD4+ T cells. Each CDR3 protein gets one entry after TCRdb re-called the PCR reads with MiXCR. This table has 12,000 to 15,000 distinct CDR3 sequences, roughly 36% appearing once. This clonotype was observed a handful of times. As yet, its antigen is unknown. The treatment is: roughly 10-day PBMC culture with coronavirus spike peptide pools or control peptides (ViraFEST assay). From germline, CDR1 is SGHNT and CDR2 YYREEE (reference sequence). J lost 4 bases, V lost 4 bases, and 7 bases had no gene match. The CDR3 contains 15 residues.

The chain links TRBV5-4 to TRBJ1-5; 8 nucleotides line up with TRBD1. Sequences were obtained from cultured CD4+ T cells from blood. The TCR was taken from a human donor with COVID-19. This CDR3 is CASSRDGTGNQPQHF. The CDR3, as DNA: TGTGCCAGCAGCCGTGACGGGACAGGTAATCAGCCCCAGCATTTT. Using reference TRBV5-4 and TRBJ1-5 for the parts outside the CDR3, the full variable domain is ETGVTQSPTHLIKTRGQQVTLRCSSQSGHNTVSWYQQALGQGPQFIFQYYREEENGRGNFPPRFSGLQFPNYSSELNVNALELDDSALYLCASSRDGTGNQPQHFGDGTRLSIL.